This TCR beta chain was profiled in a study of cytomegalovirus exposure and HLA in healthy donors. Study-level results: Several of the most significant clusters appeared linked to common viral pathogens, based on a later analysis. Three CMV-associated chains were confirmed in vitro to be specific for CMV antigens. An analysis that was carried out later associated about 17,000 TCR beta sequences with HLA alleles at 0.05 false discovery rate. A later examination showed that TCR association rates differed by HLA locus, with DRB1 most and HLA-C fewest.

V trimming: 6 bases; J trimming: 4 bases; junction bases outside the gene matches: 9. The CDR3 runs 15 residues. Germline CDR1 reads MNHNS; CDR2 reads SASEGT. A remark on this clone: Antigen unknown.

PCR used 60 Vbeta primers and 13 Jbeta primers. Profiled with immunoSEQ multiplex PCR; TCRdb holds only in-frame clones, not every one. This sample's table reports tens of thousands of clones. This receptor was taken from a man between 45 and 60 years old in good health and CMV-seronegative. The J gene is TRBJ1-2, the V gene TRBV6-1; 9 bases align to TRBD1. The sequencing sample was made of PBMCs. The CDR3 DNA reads TGTGCCAGCAGGACACAGGGGGCGAGTGTCTATGGCTACACCTTC. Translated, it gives CASRTQGASVYGYTF.